A single sample gave rise to the 27 T cell receptor delta chains below, sequenced in a study of gamma-delta chains in newborns, infants, children. TCRdb made new clone calls on the reads using CATT. The data show a few thousand delta-chain clones, about 6.7% seen once. Sequenced input: blood. Source of these receptors: a child who was a newborn, infant or young child, either healthy, febrile or measles-vaccinated (not recorded which).

To note about this clone: A much larger clone sits a single nucleotide away, making a read error possible. Distinct nucleotide sequences in the sample also encode this CDR3. This sequence joins TRDV2 and TRDJ3; 13 bases align to TRDD3. CDR3 length: 19 amino acids. The germline V gene has CDR1 GEAIGNYY and CDR2 EKD. The DNA of the CDR3 is TGTGCCTGTGACAAAGTACTGGGGGATACGACCTGGGACACACGACAGATGTTTTTC. Its protein product is CACDKVLGDTTWDTRQMFF.

Points on this clone: TCRdb's protein and the DNA translation differ at residue 5; the protein here comes from the DNA. The chain links TRDV2 to TRDJ3, with 9 bases lining up with TRDD3. J lost 4 bases, V lost 3 bases, and 15 bases had no gene match. There are 20 residues in the CDR3. CDR1 GEAIGNYY and CDR2 EKD come from the germline V gene. CDR3 bases: TGTGCCTGTGACGCCTTAATTACTGGGGGAGACCAATGGGACACCCGACAGATGTTTTTC. Its protein product is CACDALITGGDQWDTRQMFF.

Comments on this clone: The likely explanation is a read error, given a far larger clone one base away. This chain connects TRDV2 to TRDJ3, with TRDD3 matching over 12 bases. V was clipped by 3 bases and J by 6 bases; unmatched bases: 11. This CDR3 contains 19 residues. The germline gives CDR1 GEAIGNYY, CDR2 EKD. CDR3 bases: TGTGCCTGTGACTTACTGGGGGATACCCTCGCCTTGGACACCCGACAGATGTTTTTC. Amino acid sequence: CACDLLGDTLALDTRQMFF.

This clone was counted only a few times. A single base is all that separates this from a far larger clone, so a read error is likely. The sample holds other DNA sequences that translate to the same CDR3. The chain has TRDV2 and TRDJ3; 12 bases align to TRDD3. CDR1 is GEAIGNYY, CDR2 EKD, per germline. The CDR3 runs to 16 residues. J gave up 13 bases and V 3 bases, and 9 bases lay outside the gene matches. CDR3 protein: CACDLLGDTQTRQMFF. The CDR3, as DNA: TGTGCCTGTGACTTACTGGGGGATACTCAGACTCGACAGATGTTTTTC.

This clone was counted between two and nine times. The translation of this DNA and the TCRdb protein of a much larger clone differ at residue 12, probably owing to a read error; the protein shown here is translated from the DNA. CDR3 residues: CACDTLGVKTDQLIF. For the CDR3, the DNA is TGTGCCTGTGACACCCTGGGGGTCAAAACCGATCAACTCATCTTT. The chain uses TRDV2 and TRDJ1, with 7 bases aligning to TRDD3. In germline, CDR1 is GEAIGNYY, CDR2 EKD. The CDR3 extends over 15 amino acids.

This clone occurred a few times. A far larger clone is just one base off, so this is likely a read error. The sample holds other DNA sequences that translate to the same CDR3. This chain joins TRDV1 and TRDJ1, with 8 nucleotides matching TRDD3. The germline V gene has CDR1 TSWWSYY and CDR2 QGS. V gave up 3 bases and J gave up 0 bases; unmatched junction bases: 12. CDR3 length: 18 residues. CDR3 coding DNA: TGTGCTCTTGGGGAGATCTGGGGGACGCGATATTACACCGATAAACTCATCTTT. This translates into CALGEIWGTRYYTDKLIF.

With regard to this clone: The protein in TCRdb stems from a much larger clone and differs at residue 12 from this DNA's translation, likely a read error; here the protein is translated from the DNA. The V gene is TRDV2, the J gene TRDJ3; D may be TRDD3 (6 bases). This CDR3 contains 18 residues. CDR1 GEAIGNYY and CDR2 EKD come from the germline V gene. CDR3 nucleotides: TGTGCCTGTGACACGATGGGGGCCGGTTCCTGGGGCACCCGACAGATGTTTTTC. Its protein product is CACDTMGAGSWGTRQMFF.

On this clone itself: Translating this DNA gives a protein that differs at residue 7 from the TCRdb one, which belongs to a much larger clone; a read error is likely, and the protein shown is this translation. CDR3 sequence reads: CACDTVKNRLRETDKLIF. CDR3 DNA: TGTGCCTGTGACACCGTTAAGAATAGACTGAGAGAGACCGATAAACTCATCTTT. The V and J genes are TRDV2 and TRDJ1; a possible D gene is TRDD1 (5 bases). This CDR3 is 18 amino acids long. Trimming pared 0 bases from V and 2 bases from J, leaving 21 bases between. CDR1 is GEAIGNYY and CDR2 is EKD in the germline V gene.

In regard to this clone: A much larger clone lies one base from this, so it may be a read error. The rearrangement uses TRDV2 and TRDJ3; a possible D gene is TRDD3 (5 bases). The CDR3 has 20 amino acids. Germline lookup yields CDR1 GEAIGNYY and CDR2 EKD. The DNA of the CDR3 is TGTGCCTGTGACACCCTTGTACCCACCCCAAGCTCCTGGGACACCCGAAAGATGTTTTTC. It specifies CACDTLVPTPSSWDTRKMFF.

This clone turned up a few times. The translated DNA and TCRdb's protein are not identical at residue 7; the protein here was translated from the DNA. The chain links TRDV2 to TRDJ2; the D gene is possibly TRDD3 (6 bases). The CDR3 runs to 15 residues. Germline V gene sequence: CDR1 GEAIGNYY, CDR2 EKD. V was shortened by 4 bases and J by 5 bases, with 16 bases between the two germline ends. CDR3 DNA sequence: TGTGCCTGTGATTCTCTGTGGGATAGTACAGCACAACTCTTCTTT. It yields the protein CACDSLWDSTAQLFF.

This clone was detected only a few times. TCRdb's entry gives the protein of a much larger clone, which mismatches this DNA's translation at residue 13, likely from a read error; the protein reported here is translated from the DNA. The V and J genes are TRDV2 and TRDJ3; maybe TRDD3 (6 bases). CDR3 length: 19 amino acids. CDR1 GEAIGNYY and CDR2 EKD come from the germline V gene. The chain's CDR3 is CACDTVLGVMSWYTRQMFF. The CDR3 DNA sequence: TGTGCCTGTGACACCGTACTGGGAGTTATGTCCTGGTACACCCGACAGATGTTTTTC.

There are a few counts of this clone. The mismatch at residue 10 between this DNA's translation and the TCRdb protein of a much larger clone likely reflects a read error; the protein shown is translated from the DNA. The chain employs TRDV2 and TRDJ3, with 9 bases aligning to TRDD3. V was clipped by 2 bases and J by 2 bases; unmatched bases: 6. CDR1 is GEAIGNYY and CDR2 is EKD in the germline V gene. This CDR3 has 18 residues. CDR3 protein: CACDNWGRSPWDTRQMFF. CDR3 DNA sequence: TGTGCCTGTGACAACTGGGGGAGGAGCCCCTGGGACACCCGACAGATGTTTTTC.

This clone was observed a few times. A read error may be the cause here, since a much bigger clone is one base away. The rearrangement uses TRDV2 and TRDJ3; 8 bases agree with TRDD3. Germline V gene data show CDR1 as GEAIGNYY and CDR2 as EKD. The CDR3 is 19 amino acids. The V and J ends lost 3 bases and 1 base, in that order; junction bases with no gene match: 10. The chain's CDR3 is CACDGLGDARSWDTRQMFF. The CDR3 DNA is TGTGCCTGTGACGGATTGGGGGATGCCAGATCCTGGGACACCCGACAGATGTTTTTC.

This clone was recorded a few times. A far larger clone differs by one base, so this is likely a read error. Other DNA sequences in this specimen translate into the identical CDR3. The V and J genes are TRDV2 and TRDJ3; possible D gene TRDD3, 5 bases. Germline V lookup: CDR1 GEAIGNYY, CDR2 EKD. The CDR3 is 17 residues long. The CDR3 bases are TGTGCCTGTGACACAATCGGACCGGCCTGGGACACCCGGCAGATGTTTTTC. Translation: CACDTIGPAWDTRQMFF.

With regard to this clone: A read error likely explains why the TCRdb protein, taken from a much larger clone, differs from this DNA's translation at residue 5; the protein shown is translated from the DNA. CDR3 DNA: TGTGCCTGTGACGAAATACTGGGGGACTCCTGGGACACCCGACAGATGTTTTTC. Its protein product is CACDEILGDSWDTRQMFF. The chain recombines TRDV2 with TRDJ3; TRDD3 aligns across 9 bases. V lost 3 bases and J lost 0; bases outside the gene matches: 5. Germline CDR1 reads GEAIGNYY; CDR2 reads EKD. This CDR3 region has 18 residues.

This clone has more than one count but fewer than ten. This likely came from a read error, as a far larger clone is one base away. The chain employs TRDV2 and TRDJ3; 7 bases agree with TRDD3. Looked up from germline, CDR1 is GEAIGNYY and CDR2 is EKD. The CDR3 consists of 19 residues. The V segment lost 0 bases and the J segment 2 bases; nucleotides outside the gene matches: 9. CDR3 loop: CACDTVSGDSPWDTRQMFF. CDR3 in DNA: TGTGCCTGTGACACCGTATCCGGGGATAGCCCCTGGGACACCCGACAGATGTTTTTC.

On this clone itself: TCRdb attributes to this sequence the protein of a much larger clone, which differs from the DNA translation at residue 17; a read error is likely, and the protein displayed is translated from the DNA. The chain recombines TRDV2 with TRDJ3; a weak D match, TRDD3 (6 bases). The length of the CDR3 is 19 residues. Germline CDR1 GEAIGNYY, CDR2 EKD. The chain's CDR3 is CACDTVQGIDSWDTRQTFF. For the CDR3, the DNA is TGTGCCTGTGACACCGTTCAAGGGATAGACTCCTGGGACACCCGACAGACGTTTTTC.

Turning to this clone: A much more abundant neighbour one base away suggests this may be a read error. The CDR3 nucleotides are TGTGCCTGTGACACCGTAACTGGGGGATACTCCTGGTACACCCGACAGATGTTTTTC. This encodes CACDTVTGGYSWYTRQMFF. V and J are TRDV2 and TRDJ3, with TRDD3 matching over 12 bases. The CDR3 spans 19 residues. Germline CDR1 is GEAIGNYY and CDR2 is EKD.

Note on this clone: Translating this DNA gives a protein that differs at residue 11 from the TCRdb one, which belongs to a much larger clone; a read error is likely, and the protein shown is this translation. This rearrangement joins TRDV2 to TRDJ3; TRDD3 aligns across 10 bases. J gave up 2 bases and V 1 base, and 7 bases lay outside the gene matches. This CDR3 spans 19 amino acids. CDR1 and CDR2 (germline): GEAIGNYY, EKD. CDR3 DNA sequence: TGTGCCTGTGACACACTGGGGGATTGGAGCCCCTGGGACACCCGACAGATGTTTTTC. It codes for CACDTLGDWSPWDTRQMFF.

This clone has more than one count but fewer than ten. The protein given by TCRdb reflects a much larger clone and differs at residue 14 from this DNA's translation, likely from a read error; the protein shown is the DNA's translation. The gene calls are TRDV2 and TRDJ3, with 10 nucleotides matching TRDD3. The CDR3 has 19 amino acids. Germline V gene lookup returns CDR1 GEAIGNYY and CDR2 EKD. CDR3 coding DNA: TGTGCCTGTGACGTACTGGGGGATCAAAGCTCCTGGGACGCCCGACAGATGTTTTTC. It translates to CACDVLGDQSSWDARQMFF.

This clone is categorized as large. The sample carries other DNA sequences with the same CDR3. CDR3: CACDPVLGDRSSWDTRQMFF. For the CDR3, the DNA is TGTGCCTGTGACCCCGTACTGGGGGACCGGAGCTCCTGGGACACCCGACAGATGTTTTTC. This rearrangement joins TRDV2 to TRDJ3; TRDD3 matches 9 bases. From germline, CDR1 is GEAIGNYY and CDR2 EKD. The ends lost 3 bases at V and 0 bases at J; junction bases unmatched: 11. The CDR3 has 20 residues.

A note on this clone: TCRdb pairs this DNA with a much larger clone's protein that differs at residue 8, likely a read error; the protein shown was translated from the DNA. The chain recombines TRDV2 with TRDJ3; no clear D. Between the trimmed V and J ends, which lost 1 base and 0 bases, there was a span of 9 bases. The germline CDR1 and CDR2 sequences are GEAIGNYY and EKD. There are 17 residues in the CDR3. CDR3 DNA: TGTGCCTGTGACACGGTCTCGGGCTCCTGGGACACCCGACAGATGTTTTTC. Amino acids: CACDTVSGSWDTRQMFF.

Worth noting for this clone: A far more abundant clone sits one base away, making this likely a read error. The same CDR3 is also encoded by other DNA sequences in this sample. The chain combines TRDV2 with TRDJ2; 10 bases agree with TRDD3. This CDR3 is built from 15 residues. Germline CDR1 reads GEAIGNYY; CDR2 reads EKD. The CDR3 DNA reads TGTGCCTGTGACATACTGGGGGATTTGACAGCACAACTCTTCTTC. Protein product: CACDILGDLTAQLFF.

This clone was seen a few times. The TCRdb protein, from a much larger clone, departs from this DNA's translation at residue 11, likely by read error; the protein shown derives from the DNA. CDR3 sequence (DNA): TGTGCCTGTGACACGGTGGGGGGGCCGAGCCCCTGGGACACCCGACAGATGTTTTTC. Amino acid sequence: CACDTVGGPSPWDTRQMFF. The J gene is TRDJ3, the V gene TRDV2, with D possibly being TRDD3 (6 bases). From germline, CDR1 is GEAIGNYY and CDR2 EKD. The CDR3 is 19 residues long. V dropped 1 base and J dropped 2 bases, with 17 bases sitting between them.

With respect to this clone: This is likely an artifact of a read error, given a far larger clone one base away. Other DNA sequences in this specimen translate into the identical CDR3. The V gene is TRDV2, the J gene TRDJ3; TRDD3 might be the D (5 bases). In germline, CDR1 is GEAIGNYY, CDR2 EKD. This CDR3 has 18 amino acids. CDR3 sequence (DNA): TGTGCCTGTGACACCGGGGGTTACAGCTCCTGGGACACGCGACAGATGTTTTTC. Protein sequence: CACDTGGYSSWDTRQMFF.

Regarding this clone: A far larger clone is one nucleotide away, so this likely arose from a read error. This specimen includes other DNA sequences encoding the same CDR3. The rearrangement joins TRDV2 to TRDJ3; the match to TRDD3 covers 8 bases. This CDR3 is built from 18 residues. From germline, CDR1 is GEAIGNYY and CDR2 EKD. With V trimmed by 0 bases and J by 0 bases, 3 bases remained unmatched. CDR3 region: CACDTVGGYSWDTRQMFF. For the CDR3, the DNA is TGTGCCTGTGACACCGTGGGGGGATACTCCTGGGACACCCGACAGATGTTTTTC.

A few counts support this clone. The V gene is TRDV2, the J gene TRDJ3; 11 positions match TRDD3. Trimming at V came to 0 bases and at J to 0 bases, leaving 9 bases not matched to a gene. Germline V gene sequence: CDR1 GEAIGNYY, CDR2 EKD. The CDR3 totals 21 residues. DNA of the CDR3: TGTGCCTGTGACACCGCGGTGGGGGATACGGGGAGCTCCTGGGACACCCGACAGATGTTTTTC. This translates into CACDTAVGDTGSSWDTRQMFF.